Reported below is one T cell receptor (beta chain). This entry comes from a study of OX40 agonist ivuxolimab in advanced cancers. Germline values: CDR1 KGHSH, CDR2 LQKENI. The CDR3 has 17 residues. V was pared by 3 bases and J by 0 bases, with 14 bases between. Sequenced by immunoSEQ multiplex PCR; TCRdb stores in-frame clones only, minus some. The repertoire holds tens of thousands of clones, with roughly 80% as singletons. The chain couples TRBV18 to TRBJ2-2; D tentatively fits TRBD1 or TRBD2 (6 bases each). The sequenced sample was CD4+ or CD8+ T cells sorted from blood, obtained in a trial of the OX40 agonist ivuxolimab. The receptor comes from an adult with an advanced solid tumor such as melanoma, head and neck, liver or kidney cancer. CDR3 loop: CASSPFGGGTNTGELFF. CDR3 bases: TGTGCCAGCTCACCTTTTGGGGGCGGGACGAACACCGGGGAGCTGTTTTTT.